The 18 T cell receptor beta chains in this list originate from one sample, sequenced in a study of control samples from healthy donors and cancer patients (dated by TCRdb to 2019 to 2021). The library relied on the immunoSEQ multiplex PCR assay. TCRdb holds this immuneACCESS table with in-frame rearrangements only. Some clones are missing; in checked studies, unresolved V genes explain under half, and the rest has no known cause. For this sample there are roughly 81,000 clones; 84% appear just once. The ten largest clones represent approximately 10% of the sample. Material for sequencing was PBMCs. Receptor source: a man between 60 and 75 years old with head and neck cancer.

The gene calls are TRBV11-3 and TRBJ1-3; no clear D gene. Germline CDR1 SGHNT, CDR2 YENEEA. This CDR3 contains 16 residues. V lost 5 bases and J 0 bases, leaving 14 bases between the germline ends. The CDR3 coding sequence is TGTGCCAGCAGCCCCCCGGTACCTAACTCTGGAAACACCATATATTTT. This encodes CASSPPVPNSGNTIYF.

The chain carries TRBV5-4 and TRBJ2-1, with TRBD2 identical over 9 bases. There are 16 residues in the CDR3. Germline V gives CDR1 SGHNT, CDR2 YYREEE (reference sequence). J lost 3 bases, V lost 3 bases, and 7 bases had no gene match. The CDR3 loop reads CASSSRGGRGYNEQFF. Written as DNA, the CDR3 is TGTGCCAGCAGCTCCCGTGGCGGGAGGGGCTACAATGAGCAGTTCTTC.

This chain uses TRBV10-3 with TRBJ2-3, with D perhaps assigned TRBD1 or TRBD2 (6 bases each). This CDR3 comprises 14 residues. V gave up 10 bases and J gave up 2 bases, with 16 bases separating them. The V gene's germline CDR1 is ENHRY and CDR2 SYGVKD. This CDR3 is CATGATADTDTQYF. The CDR3, as DNA: TGTGCCACGGGGGCGACAGCCGACACAGATACGCAGTATTTT.

V usage is TRBV6-5 and J usage is TRBJ1-3; a weak D match, TRBD1 (6 bases). From germline, CDR1 is MNHEY and CDR2 SVGAGI. V was clipped by 4 bases and J by 2 bases, with 12 bases between them. The CDR3 totals 15 residues. CDR3 DNA sequence: TGTGCCAGCAGTTCAAGGGGGACCACTGGAAACACCATATATTTT. Protein sequence: CASSSRGTTGNTIYF.

The chain combines TRBV5-1 with TRBJ2-7; D perhaps matches TRBD1 (6 bases). Trimming left V 0 bases short and J 3 bases short, with 10 bases between. CDR1 and CDR2 from the germline V gene are SGHRS and YFSETQ. The CDR3 totals 14 residues. CDR3 nucleotide sequence: TGCGCCAGCAGCTTGGGACAGGAGAACTACGAGCAGTACTTC. It translates to CASSLGQENYEQYF. Drawing the rest from reference TRBV5-1 and TRBJ2-7, the complete variable domain is KAGVTQTPRYLIKTRGQQVTLSCSPISGHRSVSWYQQTPGQGLQFLFEYFSETQRNKGNFPGRFSGRQFSNSRSEMNVSTLELGDSALYLCASSLGQENYEQYFGPGTRLTVT.

The chain couples TRBV5-4 to TRBJ2-7, with D unresolved. The germline V and J ends were trimmed by 2 bases and 3 bases, with 6 bases remaining between them. The CDR3 sequence is 12 residues long. Germline values: CDR1 SGHNT, CDR2 YYREEE (reference sequence). CDR3 sequence reads: CASSFGFYEQYF. The DNA of the CDR3 is TGTGCCAGCAGCTTCGGCTTCTACGAGCAGTACTTC.

This chain links TRBV5-6 with TRBJ2-7; 11 bases agree with TRBD2. The CDR3 length is 16 residues. The junction had 6 bases not matched to a gene; V was cut back by 0 bases and J by 4 bases. CDR1 and CDR2 from the germline V gene are SGHDT and YYEEEE. CDR3 in amino acids: CASSLGPSGRRYEQYF. CDR3 coding DNA: TGTGCCAGCAGCTTGGGGCCTAGCGGGAGGAGATACGAGCAGTACTTC.

The V call is TRBV5-1, the J call TRBJ2-3; TRBD2 agrees at 12 bases. J was trimmed by 8 bases and V by 7 bases; bases with no gene match: 8. CDR3 length: 14 residues. CDR1 and CDR2 from the germline V gene are SGHRS and YFSETQ. CDR3 amino acids: CASHSTSGSGTQYF. In DNA form, the CDR3 reads TGCGCCAGCCACTCGACTAGCGGGAGTGGTACGCAGTATTTT.

The V gene is TRBV4-1, the J gene TRBJ2-1; possible D gene TRBD2, 6 bases. V was shortened by 1 base and J by 4 bases, with 11 bases between the two germline ends. Germline values: CDR1 MGHRA, CDR2 YSYEKL. There are 15 residues in the CDR3. The CDR3 protein is CASSQGASAYNEQFF. The CDR3, as DNA: TGCGCCAGCAGCCAAGGGGCTAGCGCTTACAATGAGCAGTTCTTC.

The rearrangement joins TRBV7-8 to TRBJ1-1; perhaps TRBD1 as D (6 bases). V gave up 2 bases and J gave up 5 bases, with 12 bases separating them. CDR3 length: 14 residues. Germline loops: CDR1 SGHVS, CDR2 FQNEAQ. The CDR3 region has the DNA TGTGCCAGCAGCTTACCGGGGGCGGGGACTGAAGCTTTCTTT. Translating gives CASSLPGAGTEAFF.

In this sample, this clone turned up once. The chain has TRBV19 and TRBJ2-2; perhaps TRBD2 as D (6 bases). CDR1 and CDR2 from the germline V gene are LNHDA and SQIVND (reference sequence). The CDR3 consists of 13 residues. Trimming cost V 7 bases and J 2 bases, with 8 bases left between them. The CDR3 bases are TGTGCCAGTACGGAGGGAAACACCGGGGAGCTGTTTTTT. Its translation is CASTEGNTGELFF.

The V and J genes are TRBV28 and TRBJ1-3; 7 bases align to TRBD1. The CDR3 is made up of 16 amino acids. Germline V CDR1 and CDR2: MDHEN, SYDVKM. Trimming at V came to 3 bases and at J to 0 bases, leaving 5 bases not matched to a gene. In DNA, the CDR3 is TGTGCCAGCAGTTTGGGACAGCTTCTCTCTGGAAACACCATATATTTT. It translates to CASSLGQLLSGNTIYF.

J is TRBJ2-7 and V is TRBV4-2; TRBD2 aligns across 7 bases. The CDR3 consists of 12 residues. Germline assignment: CDR1 LGHNA and CDR2 YNFKEQ. Trimming removed 5 bases from V and 7 bases from J; junction bases left unmatched: 5. The CDR3 bases are TGTGCCAGCAGCGCGGGAGTGGGTGAGCAGTACTTC. Encoded protein: CASSAGVGEQYF.

The table lists this clone with a few counts. The chain couples TRBV7-2 to TRBJ2-7; 7 bases fit TRBD1. The V gene end was trimmed by 3 bases and the J gene end by 3 bases; junction bases not matched to a gene: 5. The germline V gene encodes CDR1 SGHTA and CDR2 FQGNSA. The CDR3 spans 14 residues. CDR3: CASSFETGNYEQYF. The DNA for the CDR3 is TGTGCCAGCAGCTTTGAGACAGGGAACTACGAGCAGTACTTC.

The chain combines TRBV2 with TRBJ2-7; D is uncertain. V was pared by 0 bases and J by 6 bases, with 6 bases between. The CDR3 totals 12 residues. The germline V gene has CDR1 SNHLY and CDR2 FYNNEI. The CDR3 coding sequence is TGTGCCAGCAGTGAAGCGAGGAGCGAGCAGTACTTC. It is translated as CASSEARSEQYF.

The V gene is TRBV6-6, the J gene TRBJ2-1; D ambiguous. Per the germline V gene, CDR1 is MNHNY and CDR2 is SVGAGI (reference sequence). Trimming removed 0 bases from V and 3 bases from J, with 0 bases in between. The CDR3 runs to 12 residues. As DNA, the CDR3 is TGTGCCAGCAGTTACTCCTACAATGAGCAGTTCTTC. Protein product: CASSYSYNEQFF.

The gene calls are TRBV10-3 and TRBJ2-2; no firm D call. Germline-derived CDR1 and CDR2 are ENHRY and SYGVKD. Trimming removed 6 bases from V and 4 bases from J, with 15 bases in between. The CDR3 consists of 15 residues. CDR3: CAISEFLTATGELFF. CDR3 in DNA: TGTGCCATCAGCGAATTTTTGACGGCCACCGGGGAGCTGTTTTTT.

This chain links TRBV9 with TRBJ1-4; the match to TRBD1 covers 10 bases. Germline-derived CDR1 and CDR2 are SGDLS and YYNGEE. The CDR3 spans 15 residues. Trimming removed 2 bases from V and 7 bases from J; junction bases left unmatched: 5. The CDR3 DNA reads as TGTGCCAGCAGCGTCCGGACAGGGGGATTTGAAAAACTGTTTTTT. Protein: CASSVRTGGFEKLFF.